What follows describes a single T cell receptor (beta chain). Its antigen is currently unknown. Some clones are missing from TCRdb's copy, which holds only in-frame ones; the method was immunoSEQ multiplex PCR. The table records roughly 110,000 clones, 80% to 90% of them present only once. These data come from a study of T cell responses to AZD1222 COVID-19 vaccine. The study, taken as a whole, reports: Per reports, nearly half of all spike-specific TCRs target regions that are unmutated in variants. Clonal diversity was possibly underestimated; the donors were predominantly white British and more often female. Repertoires were sampled only after the peak T cell response. Distributed over spike, vaccine-associated CD4 TCRs predominated at 160-218 and 743-854.

Germline V gene data show CDR1 as MNHNS and CDR2 as SASEGT. Trimming removed 2 bases from V and 2 bases from J, with 10 bases in between. This CDR3 comprises 14 residues. The sample consisted of peripheral blood, taken on day 0 of AZD1222 vaccination. This TCR was sampled from an adult in good health. The chain couples TRBV6-1 to TRBJ2-7; no definite D call. The CDR3 loop is CASSERRSPYEQYF. The CDR3 DNA sequence: TGTGCCAGCAGTGAACGAAGGTCCCCCTACGAGCAGTACTTC.